This TCR beta chain was captured by sequencing in a study of cytomegalovirus exposure and HLA in healthy donors. The V gene's germline CDR1 is WSHSY and CDR2 SAAADI. The CDR3 extends over 15 amino acids. The ends were cut back, 3 bases at V and 2 bases at J, with 14 bases in the middle. Worth noting for this clone: Antigen unknown.

Study-level points and caveats: TCR beta chain V- and J-gene trimming was linked, in a later analysis, to a missense variant in DCLRE1C. Rare TCR sequences dominated, though some public TCRs recurred in many donors.

PCR amplification relied on 60 Vbeta primers (plus 13 Jbeta primers). Profiled with immunoSEQ multiplex PCR; TCRdb holds only in-frame clones, not every one. Among about 130,000 clones listed, about two thirds were seen once. Input material: PBMCs. The genes are TRBV10-2 and TRBJ2-7, with D possibly matching TRBD1 (6 bases). This sequence was found in a woman aged 55-70 years in good health and CMV-seropositive. The CDR3, as DNA: TGCGCCAGCAGTGATAAGGCAGGGGCGGCCTACGAGCAGTACTTC. Residues: CASSDKAGAAYEQYF.